Listed below are T cell receptor beta chains from one sample, sequenced in a study of identical twins. TCRdb processed the 5' RACE reads anew with MiXCR; each CDR3 protein has one entry. The sample lists around 1.7 million distinct CDR3 sequences, 25% to 35% occurring once. Material for sequencing was cord blood. Every receptor here comes from a newborn girl in good health. Each CDR3 is given with its conserved first and last residue. Each record gives: V gene, D gene, J gene, clone size, CDR3 DNA, CDR3 protein. The D gene is left open where the match is weak. Clone size is shown for a subset of rows, as once, few, many or a class of expanded clone.

>TRBV3-1|TRBD2|TRBJ2-3|NA
TGTGCCAGCAGCCAAGATAAGTCCGGGAGGGCCCGCACAGATACGCAGTATTTT
CASSQDKSGRARTDTQYF
>TRBV20-1|NA|TRBJ1-5|NA
TGCAGTGCTAGAGGATTCCGGGGGCTCGATCTGGCCCAGCATTTT
CSARGFRGLDLAQHF
>TRBV7-2|NA|TRBJ2-1|NA
TGTGCCAGCAGCTTAGGACATGGCCCGGGACAACTAAACAATGAGCAGTTCTTC
CASSLGHGPGQLNNEQFF
>TRBV5-1|NA|TRBJ2-3|NA
TGCGCCAGCAGCGGACGATTGGGGCCAGATACGCAGTATTTT
CASSGRLGPDTQYF
>TRBV20-1|NA|TRBJ2-1|NA
TGCAGTGCTAGAGGGACTTATAGCTCCTACAATGAGCAGTTCTTC
CSARGTYSSYNEQFF
>TRBV30|NA|TRBJ1-1|NA
TGTGCCTGGAGATCAGTTAACACTGAAGCTTTCTTT
CAWRSVNTEAFF
>TRBV20-1|TRBD2|TRBJ2-3|NA
TGCAGTGCTAGGGATCTAGCGGGGGAGGGAGATACGCAGTATTTT
CSARDLAGEGDTQYF
>TRBV5-8|NA|TRBJ1-1|once
TGTGCCAGCAGACGAAATACTATGAACACTGAAGCTTTCTTT
CASRRNTMNTEAFF
>TRBV10-3|TRBD1|TRBJ2-2|NA
TGTGCCATCCGAACAGGGGGAGTTACAGCCGGGGAGCTGTTTTTT
CAIRTGGVTAGELFF
>TRBV6-1|NA|TRBJ1-2|once
TGTGCCAGCAGTAGACGGACCGATAGAAACTATGGCTACACCTTC
CASSRRTDRNYGYTF
>TRBV20-1|TRBD2|TRBJ2-3|NA
TGCAGTGCTAGAGAGGCGGGAGTGGCAGATACGCAGTATTTT
CSAREAGVADTQYF
>TRBV27|TRBD2|TRBJ2-7|NA
TGTGCCAGCAGTTTATCGCCCTGGCGGGGGTGGGCGCAGAGCTCCTACAATGAGCAGTACTTC
CASSLSPWRGWAQSSYNEQYF
>TRBV20-1|NA|TRBJ2-3|NA
TGCAGTGCTAGTCCCAGATCAGATACGCAGTATTTT
CSASPRSDTQYF
>TRBV20-1|NA|TRBJ2-5|NA
TGCAGTGCTAGCCAAAGACCGGGGTTCCAAGAGACCCAGTACTTC
CSASQRPGFQETQYF
>TRBV30|NA|TRBJ2-7|NA
TGTGCCTGGAGTAAGGTTTTTCAGGTCGACTACGAGCAGTACTTC
CAWSKVFQVDYEQYF
>TRBV10-3|TRBD1|TRBJ1-6|few
TGTGCCATCAGTGACGACAGGGGGCTCAATTCACCCCTCCACTTT
CAISDDRGLNSPLHF
>TRBV5-1|NA|TRBJ1-1|NA
TGCGCCAGCAGCTTGCCCGTCCCGAACACTGAAGCTTTCTTT
CASSLPVPNTEAFF
>TRBV13|NA|TRBJ1-2|few
TGTGCCAGCAGCTTATACGATCTTAAGTGGGGCTACACCTTC
CASSLYDLKWGYTF
>TRBV4-1|TRBD2|TRBJ2-3|NA
TGCGCCAGCAGCCTTCCTAGCGGAATAGATACGCAGTATTTT
CASSLPSGIDTQYF
>TRBV5-1|TRBD2|TRBJ2-3|NA
TGCGCCAGCAGCTTACTTACCCACCGGCTAGCGGGAGCGGCAGATACGCAGTATTTT
CASSLLTHRLAGAADTQYF
>TRBV27|TRBD2|TRBJ2-1|NA
TGTGCCAGCAGTTCTATCGTCGGGACTAGCGGGAGCAATGAGCAGTTCTTC
CASSSIVGTSGSNEQFF
>TRBV6-5|TRBD1|TRBJ1-5|NA
TGTGCCAGCAGTCCCCGGGACAGGCGCAATCAGCCCCAGCATTTT
CASSPRDRRNQPQHF
>TRBV12-5|TRBD2|TRBJ2-2|NA
TGTGCTAGTGGTTTGGTACTGAGCGGGACGGCTAACACCGGGGAGCTGTTTTTT
CASGLVLSGTANTGELFF
>TRBV12-3/TRBV12-4|TRBD1|TRBJ1-2|many
TGTGCCAGCAGCTTTGGGACAGGCTATGGCTACACCTTC
CASSFGTGYGYTF
>TRBV28|NA|TRBJ1-5|few
TGTGCCAGCAGTTTCGCGAATACAGGGAATCAGCCCCAGCATTTT
CASSFANTGNQPQHF
>TRBV7-2|NA|TRBJ2-7|NA
TGTGCCAGCAGCTTAAATCCGGGGGCCTACGAGCAGTACTTC
CASSLNPGAYEQYF
>TRBV7-2|NA|TRBJ2-1|NA
TGTGCCAGCAGCTTAGATGAGTGGAGCTACAATGAGCAGTTCTTC
CASSLDEWSYNEQFF
>TRBV12-5|NA|TRBJ2-1|few
TGTGCTAGTGGTTTGGCAGGTCTAAATGAGCAGTTCTTC
CASGLAGLNEQFF
>TRBV29-1|NA|TRBJ1-1|NA
TGCAGCGTTGAAGAAACAGGGAACACTGAAGCTTTCTTT
CSVEETGNTEAFF
>TRBV5-1|NA|TRBJ1-1|NA
TGCGCCAGCAAGGCGGGGGTCGGCGAAGCTTTCTTT
CASKAGVGEAFF
>TRBV29-1|NA|TRBJ2-1|NA
TGCAGCGTTGAAAGCCGGGGTTTCGGCAATGAGCAGTTCTTC
CSVESRGFGNEQFF
>TRBV6-6|TRBD2|TRBJ2-3|NA
TGTGCCAGCAGTTACTCGCAGACTAGCGGGACAGATACGCAGTATTTT
CASSYSQTSGTDTQYF
>TRBV4-1|NA|TRBJ1-2|few
TGCGCCAGCAGCCAAGATGGCTGGGCAGGGTATGGCTACACCTTC
CASSQDGWAGYGYTF
>TRBV6-4|TRBD2|TRBJ2-3|few
TGTGCCAGCAGTGACTTGGCGGGAGTGGGCACAGATACGCAGTATTTT
CASSDLAGVGTDTQYF
>TRBV21-1|NA|TRBJ1-5|NA
TGTGCCAGCAGGACCGTTAGCAATCAGCCCCAGCATTTT
CASRTVSNQPQHF
>TRBV5-1|TRBD1|TRBJ1-2|few
TGCGCCAGCAGCTCGCTTGTGGACAGGGACTATGGCTACACCTTC
CASSSLVDRDYGYTF
>TRBV11-2|TRBD2|TRBJ2-7|NA
TGTGCCAGCAGAACGGGACTAGCGAGGTCCTACGAGCAGTACTTC
CASRTGLARSYEQYF
>TRBV28|NA|TRBJ2-7|few
TGTGCCAGCGGCGAGCTAGCCTACGAGCAGTACTTC
CASGELAYEQYF
>TRBV6-5|TRBD1|TRBJ2-2|few
TGTGCCAGCAGTTCCGAGGGGACAGTAAACACCGGGGAGCTGTTTTTT
CASSSEGTVNTGELFF
>TRBV21-1|NA|TRBJ2-1|few
TGTGCCAGCAGCGCAGGTGAGGACGGGTCATCCTACAATGAGCAGTTCTTC
CASSAGEDGSSYNEQFF